This T cell receptor (beta chain) was retrieved from a study of shared clonotypes between healthy human individuals. Points from the study as a whole: Compared with memory subsets, naive subsets generally had larger estimated richness. Tissues were not sampled, only blood, and their repertoires likely differ. An anticipated effect of sequencing depth on clonotype sharing among donors was recognized.

Investigators divided CD4+ cells into CD45RA+ naive and CD45RA-negative memory subsets. Repertoires were generated with immunoSEQ multiplex PCR, while TCRdb's copy carries only in-frame clones and drops some. The sample consists of hundreds of thousands of clones, around four fifths of them appearing once. The junction had 10 bases not matched to a gene; V was cut back by 4 bases and J by 7 bases. The V gene's germline CDR1 is MDHEN and CDR2 SYDVKM. The CDR3 extends over 16 amino acids. As concerns this clone: Its antigen is currently unknown.

This receptor was identified in a woman aged 25 to 39 in good health. Material for sequencing was memory CD4+ T cells sorted from blood. Described subset: CD45RA-negative fraction. V is TRBV28 and J is TRBJ1-4; 9 bases agree with TRBD1. The CDR3 DNA reads as TGTGCCAGCAGTTCAGATACGACAGGGGGTTCTGAAAAACTGTTTTTT. It codes for CASSSDTTGGSEKLFF.